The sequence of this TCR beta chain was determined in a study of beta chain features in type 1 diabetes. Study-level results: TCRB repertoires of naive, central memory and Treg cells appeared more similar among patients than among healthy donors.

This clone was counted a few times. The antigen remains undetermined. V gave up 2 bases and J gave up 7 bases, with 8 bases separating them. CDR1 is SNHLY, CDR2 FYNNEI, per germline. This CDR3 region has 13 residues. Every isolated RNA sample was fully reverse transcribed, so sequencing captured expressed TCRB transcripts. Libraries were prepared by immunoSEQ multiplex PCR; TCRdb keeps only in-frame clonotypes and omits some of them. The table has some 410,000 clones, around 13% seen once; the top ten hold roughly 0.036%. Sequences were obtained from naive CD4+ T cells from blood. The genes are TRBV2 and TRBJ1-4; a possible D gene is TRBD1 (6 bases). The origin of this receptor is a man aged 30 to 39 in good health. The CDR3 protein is CASSELQGEKLFF. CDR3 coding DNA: TGTGCCAGCAGTGAATTACAGGGTGAAAAACTGTTTTTT. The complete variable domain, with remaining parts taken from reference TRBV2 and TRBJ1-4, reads EPEVTQTPSHQVTQMGQEVILRCVPISNHLYFYWYRQILGQKVEFLVSFYNNEISEKSEIFDDQFSVERPDGSNFTLKIRSTKLEDSAMYFCASSELQGEKLFFGSGTQLSVL.